This T cell receptor beta chain was identified in a study of OX40 agonist ivuxolimab in advanced cancers. Study in general: Dose-escalation patients had hepatocellular carcinoma, melanoma, renal cell or head and neck cancer. From about 23 to 85 years was the age range, with a mean of approximately 58 years, and roughly 83% were male.

This table comes from immunoSEQ multiplex PCR, and its TCRdb copy is limited to in-frame clones, with some not included. The data show around 99,000 clones, with around 90% seen just once and 0.95% to 1.5% held by the top ten. This clone came up a few times. The sequenced sample was CD4+ or CD8+ T cells sorted from blood, obtained in a trial of the OX40 agonist ivuxolimab. The TCR was taken from an adult with an advanced solid tumor such as melanoma, head and neck, liver or kidney cancer.

The CDR3 reads CASSPGTGYGYTF. CDR3 bases: TGTGCCAGCAGCCCCGGGACGGGTTATGGCTACACCTTC. The rearrangement uses TRBV11-2 and TRBJ1-2; the D gene is possibly TRBD1 (5 bases). The CDR3 consists of 13 residues. Germline V gene sequence: CDR1 SGHAT, CDR2 FQNNGV. Trimming stripped 5 bases from V and 5 bases from J, with 12 bases between.